The 19 T cell receptor beta chains given below trace back to one sample, sequenced in a study of blood T cells in healthy people across ages. Through a sample-barcoded 5' primer and a J-beta primer mix, a second PCR was run for about 6 to 11 cycles. From the 5' RACE reads, TCRdb called clonotypes with MiXCR, one entry per CDR3 protein. The table has under 2,000,000 distinct CDR3 sequences, around half seen once. Input material: blood. The receptor set was obtained from a woman aged 40 to 50 in good health.

Points on this clonotype: A read error may account for a junction end that differs from germline. The chain carries TRBV27 and TRBJ2-7; 9 bases line up with TRBD1. Germline CDR1 is MNHEY and CDR2 is SMNVEV (reference sequence). The CDR3 runs to 15 residues. The CDR3 DNA reads TGCGCCAGCAGTCCAACGTACAGGGGGCGATACGAGCAGTACTTC. Translation gives CASSPTYRGRYEQYF.

This clonotype was found a few times. The genes are TRBV12-3 or TRBV12-4 and TRBJ2-5; no firm D call. V was clipped by 6 bases and J by 3 bases, with 11 bases between them. This CDR3 comprises 13 residues. CDR3 loop: CASRGMTEETQYF. CDR3 coding DNA: TGTGCCAGCAGGGGGATGACCGAAGAGACCCAGTACTTC.

The rearrangement joins TRBV29-1 to TRBJ1-1, with 7 bases that match TRBD1. After removal of 2 bases from V and 5 bases from J, the junction contained 11 bases not matched to a gene. This CDR3 is 15 amino acids long. Germline V gene lookup returns CDR1 SQVTM and CDR2 ANQGSEA. CDR3 amino acids: CSVERRGRGITEAFF. DNA of the CDR3: TGCAGCGTTGAAAGGAGGGGCAGGGGGATTACTGAAGCTTTCTTT.

The V gene is TRBV14, the J gene TRBJ1-2; D is unresolved. The CDR3 is 16 amino acids. CDR1 and CDR2 (germline): SGHDN, FVKESK. Trimming removed 2 bases at V and 0 bases at J, with 13 bases between. CDR3: CASSQREDPTNYGYTF. In nucleotides, the CDR3 is TGTGCCAGCAGCCAAAGAGAGGACCCAACTAACTATGGCTACACCTTC.

A remark on this clonotype: One junction end disagrees with the germline gene, perhaps due to a read error. The chain joins TRBV27 to TRBJ2-7; 9 nucleotides match TRBD2. Germline V gene lookup returns CDR1 MNHEY and CDR2 SMNVEV (reference sequence). CDR3 length: 15 amino acids. CDR3 nucleotide sequence: TGTGCCAGCAGCTCGGGACTTAGCGGGGGCAATGAGCGGTACTTC. Translated: CASSSGLSGGNERYF.

The rearrangement uses TRBV21-1 and TRBJ1-1; TRBD1, the table's D call, lacks a check against the DNA. TRBV21-1 is annotated as a pseudogene. The CDR3 covers 20 residues. CDR3 sequence reads: CASSPRLRQGDFVMNTEAFF. In DNA, the CDR3 is TGTGCCAGCAGCCCCCGCCTCCGACAGGGGGACTTTGTGATGAACACTGAAGCTTTCTTT.

The V and J genes are TRBV5-6 and TRBJ2-4; 7 bases are a match to TRBD1. The CDR3 extends over 14 amino acids. Germline loops: CDR1 SGHDT, CDR2 YYEEEE. Trimming at V came to 4 bases and at J to 13 bases, leaving 14 bases not matched to a gene. The CDR3 is CASSARGQDCRQYF. The CDR3 nucleotides read TGTGCCAGCAGCGCTAGAGGACAGGATTGCAGGCAGTACTTC. Complete variable domain (other parts from reference TRBV5-6 and TRBJ2-4): DAGVTQSPTHLIKTRGQQVTLRCSPKSGHDTVSWYQQALGQGPQFIFQYYEEEERQRGNFPDRFSGHQFPNYSSELNVNALLLGDSALYLCASSARGQDCRQYFGAGTRLSVL.

This sequence joins TRBV7-2 and TRBJ2-4; a possible D gene is TRBD2 (7 bases). Trimming pared 7 bases from V and 0 bases from J, leaving 16 bases between. Per germline, CDR1 SGHTA and CDR2 FQGNSA. The CDR3 runs to 16 residues. The CDR3 reads CASNLEGGVAKNIQYF. The CDR3 DNA sequence: TGTGCCAGCAATCTAGAGGGGGGGGTAGCCAAAAACATTCAGTACTTC.

This chain joins TRBV14 and TRBJ2-3; D perhaps matches TRBD1 (6 bases). Trimming took off 4 bases at V and 0 bases at J, with 14 bases between the two ends. The germline CDR1 and CDR2 sequences are SGHDN and FVKESK. CDR3 length: 16 residues. The CDR3 coding sequence is TGTGCCAGCAGCCCACGACCGGGACACAGCACAGATACGCAGTATTTT. Translation: CASSPRPGHSTDTQYF.

This sequence joins TRBV10-2 and TRBJ2-5; 15 nucleotides match TRBD2. The CDR3 spans 19 residues. The germline CDR1 and CDR2 sequences are WSHSY and SAAADI. Trimming took 2 bases from V and 4 from J; bases not matched to a gene: 11. The CDR3 bases are TGCGCCAGCAGTGAGGTGGGCCCTGGACTAGCGGGGGGGAGAGAGACCCAGTACTTC. The encoded protein is CASSEVGPGLAGGRETQYF.

This chain links TRBV12-3 or TRBV12-4 with TRBJ2-1; unclear D gene. There are 15 residues in the CDR3. V was trimmed by 5 bases and J by 6 bases, leaving 17 bases between them. The CDR3 sequence: CASSLRGVAGNEQFF. As DNA, the CDR3 is TGTGCCAGCAGTCTTAGAGGCGTCGCTGGCAATGAGCAGTTCTTC.

The rearrangement joins TRBV29-1 to TRBJ1-5, with D possibly matching TRBD1 (5 bases). Germline-derived CDR1 and CDR2 are SQVTM and ANQGSEA. This CDR3 region has 13 residues. The germline V and J ends were trimmed by 4 bases and 5 bases, with 12 bases remaining between them. The CDR3 is CSVGGGGYQPQHF. For the CDR3, the DNA is TGCAGCGTTGGGGGCGGCGGTTATCAGCCCCAGCATTTT. The full variable domain, completed using reference TRBV29-1 and TRBJ1-5, is SAVISQKPSRDICQRGTSLTIQCQVDSQVTMMFWYRQQPGQSLTLIATANQGSEATYESGFVIDKFPISRPNLTFSTLTVSNMSPEDSSIYLCSVGGGGYQPQHFGDGTRLSIL.

The chain combines TRBV7-6 with TRBJ2-3; D possibly corresponds to TRBD2 (5 bases). Germline V gene sequence: CDR1 SGHVS, CDR2 FNYEAQ. CDR3 size: 16 residues. V was cut by 2 bases and J by 4 bases, with 16 bases left in between. The CDR3 sequence: CASSLPNTGKSDTQYF. Written as DNA, the CDR3 is TGTGCCAGCAGCTTACCGAATACGGGGAAGTCAGATACGCAGTATTTT.

J is TRBJ2-3 and V is TRBV3-1; a weak D match, TRBD1 (6 bases). Germline lookup yields CDR1 LGHDT and CDR2 YNNKEL (reference sequence). The CDR3 is 14 residues long. V lost 4 bases and J lost 6, with 14 bases in between. CDR3 loop: CASSLQGPGDTQYF. The DNA of the CDR3 is TGTGCCAGCAGCCTACAGGGACCAGGGGATACGCAGTATTTT.

This clonotype was picked up a small number of times. J is TRBJ2-3 and V is TRBV12-3 or TRBV12-4, with 8 bases fitting TRBD1. V shed 5 bases, J shed 0 bases, and the junction held 10 bases outside the gene matches. The CDR3 covers 17 residues. The CDR3 DNA follows: TGTGCCAGCAGTCAACGTAGGACAGGGTCTAGCACAGATACGCAGTATTTT. Its protein product is CASSQRRTGSSTDTQYF.

This rearrangement joins TRBV7-8 to TRBJ1-2; possibly TRBD1 for D (6 bases). Between the trimmed V and J ends, which lost 2 bases and 4 bases, there was a span of 14 bases. CDR3 length equals 15 residues. CDR1 and CDR2 (germline): SGHVS, FQNEAQ. CDR3 region: CASSLHHGGGYGYTF. CDR3 bases: TGTGCCAGCAGCTTACATCACGGAGGGGGCTATGGCTACACCTTC. Looking up the rest from reference TRBV7-8 and TRBJ1-2 gives the full variable domain: GAGVSQSPRYKVAKRGQDVALRCDPISGHVSLFWYQQALGQGPEFLTYFQNEAQLDKSGLPSDRFFAERPEGSVSTLKIQRTQQEDSAVYLCASSLHHGGGYGYTFGSGTRLTVV.

The chain links TRBV6-2 or TRBV6-3 to TRBJ2-4; perhaps D is TRBD1 or TRBD2 (5 bases each). The J call is uncertain, as TRBJ2-5 better fits the DNA end. CDR1 is MNHEY and CDR2 is SVGEGT in the germline V gene. The CDR3 spans 14 residues. The CDR3 region has the DNA TGTGCCAGCAGTTTGACCGGGGCAGCAGGGACCCAGTACTTC. Protein sequence: CASSLTGAAGTQYF.

The chain joins TRBV4-1 to TRBJ2-1; 9 nucleotides agree with TRBD1. Trimming took 5 bases from V and 5 from J; bases not matched to a gene: 7. The CDR3 runs 15 residues. CDR1 and CDR2 (germline): MGHRA, YSYEKL. The CDR3 DNA is TGCGCCAGCAGCTTTGGACAGGGGATTAACAATGAGCAGTTCTTC. Its protein is CASSFGQGINNEQFF.

J is TRBJ2-6 and V is TRBV7-2; D is uncertain. The CDR3 covers 16 residues. The V end lost 3 bases, the J end lost 4 bases, and 13 bases lay between the germline ends. Germline V gene sequence: CDR1 SGHTA, CDR2 FQGNSA. As DNA, the CDR3 is TGTGCCAGCAGCTTTTCGATAGCTACCGGGGCCAACGTCCTGACTTTC. This sequence encodes CASSFSIATGANVLTF.